This T cell receptor beta chain appears in the sequencing data of a study of T cells in Graves' hyperthyroidism and ophthalmopathy. About the study: Peripheral blood was taken when the disease was first diagnosed, before any treatment began. Whole-study findings and limits: Prediction of ophthalmopathy progression came a median around 6 months pre-onset. Most thyroid clonotypes with frequency above 0.001 were detected in blood.

The CDR3 regions of TCR beta were amplified from RNA transcripts. HTBI primers were the set used in a first-round RT-PCR of the TCR CDR3. TCRdb used MiXCR to reprocess the multiplex PCR reads, holding one entry per CDR3 protein. This table holds about 400,000 distinct CDR3 sequences, 14% to 15% found once. This CDR3 has 16 amino acids. V was pared by 6 bases and J by 0 bases, with 15 bases between. This clonotype was seen ten or more times. What it binds is not known. Clinical Activity Scores of at least 3, NOSPECS grades of at least 4 and durations under 3 months characterized ophthalmopathy patients.

The sample comprised blood. The sequence came from a man aged 18 to 30 with Graves' ophthalmopathy. The V gene is TRBV12-3 or TRBV12-4, the J gene TRBJ1-5; tentatively, D is TRBD1 (5 bases). The CDR3 spells CASSLEGPYSNQPQHF. CDR3 in DNA: TGTGCCAGCAGCCTGGAGGGACCCTATAGCAATCAGCCCCAGCATTTT.